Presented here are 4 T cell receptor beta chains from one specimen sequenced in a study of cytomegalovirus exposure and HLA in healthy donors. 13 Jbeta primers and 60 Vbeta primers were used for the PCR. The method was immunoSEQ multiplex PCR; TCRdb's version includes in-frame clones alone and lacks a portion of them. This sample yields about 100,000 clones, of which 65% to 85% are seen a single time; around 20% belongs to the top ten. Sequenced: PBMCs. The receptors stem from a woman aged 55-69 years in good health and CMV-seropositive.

The DNA for the CDR3 is TGTGCCAGCAGCCCAGAAGGGGGACTAGTCTACGAGCAGTACTTC. It specifies CASSPEGGLVYEQYF. This sequence joins TRBV11-2 and TRBJ2-7; 8 bases line up with TRBD2. Germline lookup yields CDR1 SGHAT and CDR2 FQNNGV. This CDR3 is 15 amino acids long. V lost 5 bases, J lost 3 bases, and 9 bases stayed unmatched.

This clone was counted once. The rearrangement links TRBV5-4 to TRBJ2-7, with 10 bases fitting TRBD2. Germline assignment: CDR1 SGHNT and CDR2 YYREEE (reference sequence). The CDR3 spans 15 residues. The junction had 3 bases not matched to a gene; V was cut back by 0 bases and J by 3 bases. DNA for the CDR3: TGTGCCAGCAGCTTGGAAGCGGGAGGGTACTACGAGCAGTACTTC. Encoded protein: CASSLEAGGYYEQYF.

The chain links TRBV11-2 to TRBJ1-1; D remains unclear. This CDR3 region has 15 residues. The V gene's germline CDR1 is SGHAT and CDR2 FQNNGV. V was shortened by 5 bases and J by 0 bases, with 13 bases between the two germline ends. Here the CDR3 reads CASSAREVMNTEAFF. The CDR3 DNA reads TGTGCCAGCAGCGCCCGAGAGGTCATGAACACTGAAGCTTTCTTT.

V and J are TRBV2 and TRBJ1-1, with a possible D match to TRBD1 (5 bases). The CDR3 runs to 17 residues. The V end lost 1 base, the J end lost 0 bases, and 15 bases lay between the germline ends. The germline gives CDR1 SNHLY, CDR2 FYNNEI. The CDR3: CASSEVAGIPLNTEAFF. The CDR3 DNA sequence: TGTGCCAGCAGTGAAGTAGCAGGGATCCCCCTGAACACTGAAGCTTTCTTT.